This T cell receptor beta chain was recovered during a study of blood T cell repertoires in COVID-19. Clones were sequenced by immunoSEQ multiplex PCR, and TCRdb holds only the in-frame ones, with some missing. In the table there are 150,000 to 200,000 clones, approximately 82% of which are singletons. This CDR3 spans 13 amino acids. Trimming took 1 base from V and 1 from J, leaving 4 bases between them. Germline CDR1 reads PRHDT; CDR2 reads FYEKMQ (reference sequence). Source material: peripheral blood. The sequence derives from a woman aged 40-49 years with COVID-19, enrolled during active disease. The V gene is TRBV13, the J gene TRBJ1-1; D is undetermined. CDR3 DNA: TGTGCCAGCAGCTTAGTCGGGAACACTGAAGCTTTCTTT. Amino acid sequence: CASSLVGNTEAFF.